The present T cell receptor beta chain was sequenced within a study of blood T cell repertoires in COVID-19 (dated by TCRdb to 2018 to 2021). Some background on the complete study: The collaborator samples originated in the United States, Italy and Spain and spanned the acute and convalescent phases of COVID-19. Where available, HLA class I and class II types were taken from metadata supplied by the sample provider and were not determined by assay-based typing. The repertoires were released in a freely available public database meant as a resource for research on the immune response to SARS-CoV-2. The material from the prospective study consisted of cDNA or gDNA derived from T cells, B-cell-depleted T cells, or PBMCs. Subjects who had been exposed to COVID-19, were actively infected with it, or had recovered from it provided the deeply sampled blood TCRbeta repertoires that made up the dataset. Samples came from the ongoing ImmuneRACE study (first 160 participants) plus 1,254 subjects from 6 global collaborators. A de-identified subject ID, COVID-19 status, age in years and sex were almost always included in the sample metadata.

Concerning this clone itself: Its antigen is not yet known. One base away there is no much larger clone; base qualities are not given.

The collaborating institutions used their own protocols to collect whole blood in K2EDTA tubes. For TCRbeta analysis, collaborators shipped samples in one of three forms: frozen whole blood, isolated PBMCs, or DNA extracted from either of those sample types. TCRbeta CDR3 regions were amplified from genomic DNA using the immunoSEQ Assay, a bias-controlled multiplex PCR. Regarding the original processing steps: The number of nucleated cells in each sample was estimated by amplification of reference gene primers within the assay. Sequence reads were collapsed and filtered to measure the absolute abundance of every unique TCRbeta CDR3 rearrangement. For each sample, productive Simpson clonality was calculated as the square root of Simpson's diversity index across productive rearrangements. Not all clones reach the TCRdb copy of this immuneACCESS table, which keeps in-frame sequences only. Checked studies attribute under half of the gap to unresolved V genes and leave the rest unexplained. V, J and clone size were drawn from that table, and D and trimming were deduced from the DNA. The table for this sample lists 200,000 to 250,000 clones; about 80% of them were counted only once. Together, the top ten hold approximately 2.5% of the sample.

CDR1 and CDR2, per the germline V gene, are SGDLS and YYNGEE. V and J are truncated by 4 bases and 1 base respectively, leaving an intervening sequence of 21 bases. The CDR3 runs 18 amino acids, cysteine and phenylalanine included. Only the CDR3 part of the read is kept: 54 bases, read in frame from the first base. Points the paper makes about the study in general: The quantity of clinical and demographic metadata differed by source and by participant and was supplied without curation.

Sequenced sample: peripheral blood. The chain is encoded by TRBV9 joined to TRBJ1-3; TRBD1 is a possible D gene, resting on 6 matching bases. This sequence was found in a woman between 55 and 75 years old with acute or convalescent COVID-19. At the DNA level, the sequence is TGTGCCAGCAGCCCCCGCCCTGGCACAGGGACGTCTGGAAACACCATATATTTT. Translated, this is CASSPRPGTGTSGNTIYF.